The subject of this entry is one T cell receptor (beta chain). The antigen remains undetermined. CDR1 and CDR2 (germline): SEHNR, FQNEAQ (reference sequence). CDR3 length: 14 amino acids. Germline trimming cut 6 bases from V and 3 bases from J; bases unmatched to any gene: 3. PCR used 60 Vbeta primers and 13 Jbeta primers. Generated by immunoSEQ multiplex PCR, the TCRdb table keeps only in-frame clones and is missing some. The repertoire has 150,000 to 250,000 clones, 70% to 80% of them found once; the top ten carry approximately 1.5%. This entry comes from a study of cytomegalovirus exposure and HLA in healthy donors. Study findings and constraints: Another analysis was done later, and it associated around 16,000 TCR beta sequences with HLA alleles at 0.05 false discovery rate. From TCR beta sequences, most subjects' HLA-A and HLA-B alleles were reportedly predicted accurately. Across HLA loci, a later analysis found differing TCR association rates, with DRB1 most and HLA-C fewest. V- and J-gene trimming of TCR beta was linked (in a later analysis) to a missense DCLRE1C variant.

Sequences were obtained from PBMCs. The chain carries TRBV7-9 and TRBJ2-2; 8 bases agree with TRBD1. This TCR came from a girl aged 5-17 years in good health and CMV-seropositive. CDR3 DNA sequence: TGTGCCAGCAGGATACAGGGGGACACCGGGGAGCTGTTTTTT. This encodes CASRIQGDTGELFF. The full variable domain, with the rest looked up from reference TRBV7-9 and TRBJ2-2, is DTGVSQNPRHKITKRGQNVTFRCDPISEHNRLYWYRQTLGQGPEFLTYFQNEAQLEKSRLLSDRFSAERPKGSFSTLEIQRTEQGDSAMYLCASRIQGDTGELFFGEGSRLTVL.